Listed below are T cell receptor beta chains from one sample, sequenced in a study of blood T cells in healthy people across ages. TCRdb re-called the 5' RACE reads through MiXCR, storing one row per CDR3 protein. Of about 800,000 distinct CDR3 sequences in the sample, 20% to 25% are singletons; the top ten hold roughly 3.8%. The sample was also reused in another study, on T cells of mothers and their children.

Material for sequencing was blood. These receptors all stem from a boy aged 5-17 years in good health. The CDR3 runs from the conserved cysteine through the conserved F or W. A D gene is named only where the DNA matches it firmly. The size of a clone is reported for some rows only, either as once, few or many, or as a class for expanded clones.

NA,few,TRBV12-3/TRBV12-4,TRBJ1-1,TGTGCCAGCCACGGGCCCAGCACTGAAGCTTTCTTT,CASHGPSTEAFF
TRBD2,NA,TRBV6-2/TRBV6-3,TRBJ2-1,TGTGCCAGCACCCTAGCGGACAACACCTACAATGAGCAGTTCTTC,CASTLADNTYNEQFF
NA,few,TRBV5-1,TRBJ2-5,TGCGCCAGCAGCTTAACAGCAGGGGTCCGAGAGACCCAGTACTTC,CASSLTAGVRETQYF
NA,few,TRBV6-5,TRBJ2-5,TGTGCCAGCAGAGGAAGGCTAGCGCGAACTCAAGAGACCCAGTACTTC,CASRGRLARTQETQYF
TRBD1,NA,TRBV18,TRBJ2-1,TGTGCCAGCTCGCCCGGACAGGGTAATGAGCCGTTCTTC,CASSPGQGNEPFF
NA,few,TRBV28,TRBJ2-7,TGTGCCAGCAGTTTATTAGGGGTCCCCTACGAGCAGTACTTC,CASSLLGVPYEQYF
TRBD2,NA,TRBV13,TRBJ2-5,TGTGCCAGCAATTACGGGGGGGGAGGAGAGACCCAGTACTTC,CASNYGGGGETQYF
NA,NA,TRBV2,TRBJ2-1,TGTGCCAGCAGTGCCGTCGGGACCTCCTACAATGAGCAGTTCTTC,CASSAVGTSYNEQFF
TRBD2,NA,TRBV9,TRBJ2-5,TGTGCCAGCAGCGCAGGGACTAGCGGGAGAGGGCTACAAGAGACCCAGTACTTC,CASSAGTSGRGLQETQYF
NA,NA,TRBV20-1,TRBJ2-1,TGCAGTGCTAGAGATTTGGGACTTTTATCCTACAATGAGCAGTTCTTC,CSARDLGLLSYNEQFF
NA,few,TRBV6-4,TRBJ2-2,TGTGCCAGCAGTGAGACAAACACCGAGGAGCTGTTTTTT,CASSETNTEELFF